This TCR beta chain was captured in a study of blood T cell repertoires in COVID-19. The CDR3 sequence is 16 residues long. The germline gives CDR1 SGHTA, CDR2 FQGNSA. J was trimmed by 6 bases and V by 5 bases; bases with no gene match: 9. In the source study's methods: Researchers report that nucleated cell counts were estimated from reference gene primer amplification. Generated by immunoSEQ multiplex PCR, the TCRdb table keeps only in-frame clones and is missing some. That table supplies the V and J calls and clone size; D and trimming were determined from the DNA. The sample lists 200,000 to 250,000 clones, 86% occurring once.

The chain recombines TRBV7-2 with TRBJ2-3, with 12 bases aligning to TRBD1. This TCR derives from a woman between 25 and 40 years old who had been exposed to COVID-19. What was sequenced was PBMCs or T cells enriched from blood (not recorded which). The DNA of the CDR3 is TGTGCCAGCAGCGACAAGGGACAGGGGGCGCGTGATACGCAGTATTTT. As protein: CASSDKGQGARDTQYF.